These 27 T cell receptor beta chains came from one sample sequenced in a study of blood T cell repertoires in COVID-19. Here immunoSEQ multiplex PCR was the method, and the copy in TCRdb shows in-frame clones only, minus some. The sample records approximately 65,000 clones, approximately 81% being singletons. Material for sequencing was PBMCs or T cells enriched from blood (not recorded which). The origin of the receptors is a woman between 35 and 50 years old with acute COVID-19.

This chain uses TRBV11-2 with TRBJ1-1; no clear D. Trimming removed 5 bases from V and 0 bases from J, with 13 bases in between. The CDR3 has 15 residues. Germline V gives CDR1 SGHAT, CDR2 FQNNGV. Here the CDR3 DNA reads TGTGCCAGCAGCCCGAGGCGAAATATGAACACTGAAGCTTTCTTT. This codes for CASSPRRNMNTEAFF. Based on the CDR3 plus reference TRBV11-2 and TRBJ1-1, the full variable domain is EAGVAQSPRYKIIEKRQSVAFWCNPISGHATLYWYQQILGQGPKLLIQFQNNGVVDDSQLPKDRFSAERLKGVDSTLKIQPAKLEDSAVYLCASSPRRNMNTEAFFGQGTRLTVV.

The CDR3, as DNA: TGTGCCACCAGTCCGCAGGGGTTAAACACCGGGGAGCTGTTTTTT. Its translation: CATSPQGLNTGELFF. The V call is TRBV24-1, the J call TRBJ2-2; possible D gene TRBD1, 6 bases. V lost 6 bases, J lost 2 bases, and 12 bases lay in between. Germline V gene data show CDR1 as KGHDR and CDR2 as SFDVKD. The CDR3 covers 15 residues.

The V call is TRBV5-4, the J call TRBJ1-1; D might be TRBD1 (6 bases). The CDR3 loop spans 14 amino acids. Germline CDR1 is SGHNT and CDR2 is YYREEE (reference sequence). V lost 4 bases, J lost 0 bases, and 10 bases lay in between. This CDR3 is CASSHRQVNTEAFF. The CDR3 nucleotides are TGTGCCAGCAGCCATAGACAGGTGAACACTGAAGCTTTCTTT. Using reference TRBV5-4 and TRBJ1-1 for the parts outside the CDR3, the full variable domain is ETGVTQSPTHLIKTRGQQVTLRCSSQSGHNTVSWYQQALGQGPQFIFQYYREEENGRGNFPPRFSGLQFPNYSSELNVNALELDDSALYLCASSHRQVNTEAFFGQGTRLTVV.

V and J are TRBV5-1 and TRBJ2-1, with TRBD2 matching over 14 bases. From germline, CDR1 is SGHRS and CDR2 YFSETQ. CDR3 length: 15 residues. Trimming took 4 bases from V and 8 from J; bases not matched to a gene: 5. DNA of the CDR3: TGCGCCAGCAGCCAGACTAGCGGGGGGGCCGATGAGCAGTTCTTC. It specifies CASSQTSGGADEQFF.

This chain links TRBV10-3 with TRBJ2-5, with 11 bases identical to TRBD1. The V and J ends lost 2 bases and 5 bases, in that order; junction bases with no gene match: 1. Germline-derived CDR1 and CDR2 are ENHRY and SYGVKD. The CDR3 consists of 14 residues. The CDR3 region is CAISERTGGETQYF. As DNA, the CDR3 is TGTGCCATCAGTGAGCGGACAGGGGGCGAGACCCAGTACTTC.

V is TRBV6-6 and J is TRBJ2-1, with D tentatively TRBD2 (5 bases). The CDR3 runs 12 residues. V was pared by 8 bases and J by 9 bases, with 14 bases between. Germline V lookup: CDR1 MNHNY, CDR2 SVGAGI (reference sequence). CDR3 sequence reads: CASRETMPEQFF. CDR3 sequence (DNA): TGTGCCAGCCGGGAAACAATGCCTGAGCAGTTCTTC.

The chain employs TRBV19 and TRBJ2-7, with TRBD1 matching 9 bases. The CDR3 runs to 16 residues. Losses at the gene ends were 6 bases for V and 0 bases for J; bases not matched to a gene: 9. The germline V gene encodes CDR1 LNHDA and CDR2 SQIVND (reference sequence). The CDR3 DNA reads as TGTGCCAGTAGGAAGAGGGGGACAGGGAGCTCCTACGAGCAGTACTTC. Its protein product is CASRKRGTGSSYEQYF.

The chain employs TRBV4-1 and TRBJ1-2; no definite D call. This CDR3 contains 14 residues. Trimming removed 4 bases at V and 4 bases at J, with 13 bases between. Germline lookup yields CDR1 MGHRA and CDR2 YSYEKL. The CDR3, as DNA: TGCGCCAGCAGCCTTGTCCCAGAGGGCTATGGCTACACCTTC. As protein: CASSLVPEGYGYTF.

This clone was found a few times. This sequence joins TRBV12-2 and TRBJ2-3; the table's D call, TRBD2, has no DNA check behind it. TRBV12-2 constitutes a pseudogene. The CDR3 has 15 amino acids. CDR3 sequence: CASRWTHEATDTQYF. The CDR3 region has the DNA TGTGCAAGTCGCTGGACTCACGAAGCGACAGATACGCAGTATTTT.

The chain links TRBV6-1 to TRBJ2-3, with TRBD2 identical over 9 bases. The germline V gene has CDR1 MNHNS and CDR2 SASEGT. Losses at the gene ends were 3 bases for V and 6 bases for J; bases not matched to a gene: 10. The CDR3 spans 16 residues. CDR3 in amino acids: CASSDLLSGGLDTQYF. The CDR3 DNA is TGTGCCAGCAGTGACCTACTAAGCGGGGGGTTGGATACGCAGTATTTT.

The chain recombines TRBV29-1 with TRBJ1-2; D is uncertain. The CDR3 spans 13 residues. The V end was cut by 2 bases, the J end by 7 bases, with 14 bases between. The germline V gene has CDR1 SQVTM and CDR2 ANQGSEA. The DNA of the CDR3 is TGCAGCGTTGAATCTTTTGAGGGATCTGGCTACACCTTC. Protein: CSVESFEGSGYTF.

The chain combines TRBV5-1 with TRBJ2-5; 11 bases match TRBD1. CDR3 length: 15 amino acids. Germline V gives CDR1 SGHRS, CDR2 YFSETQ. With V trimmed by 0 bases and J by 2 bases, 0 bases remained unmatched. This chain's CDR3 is CASSLGDRGQETQYF. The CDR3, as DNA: TGCGCCAGCAGCTTGGGGGACAGGGGGCAAGAGACCCAGTACTTC.

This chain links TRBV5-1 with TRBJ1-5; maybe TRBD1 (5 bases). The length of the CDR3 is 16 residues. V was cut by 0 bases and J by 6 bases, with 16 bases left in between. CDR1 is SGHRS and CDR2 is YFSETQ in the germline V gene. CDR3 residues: CASSLEGPSTGQPQHF. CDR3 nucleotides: TGCGCCAGCAGCTTGGAGGGGCCGTCGACGGGTCAGCCCCAGCATTTT.

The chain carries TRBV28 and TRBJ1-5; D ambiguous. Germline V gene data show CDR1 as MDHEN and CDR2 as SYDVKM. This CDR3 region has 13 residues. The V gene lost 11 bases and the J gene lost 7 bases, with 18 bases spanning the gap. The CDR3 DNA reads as TGTGCCGTTAGGAGTCCGGGCGGGCAGCCCCAGCATTTT. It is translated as CAVRSPGGQPQHF.

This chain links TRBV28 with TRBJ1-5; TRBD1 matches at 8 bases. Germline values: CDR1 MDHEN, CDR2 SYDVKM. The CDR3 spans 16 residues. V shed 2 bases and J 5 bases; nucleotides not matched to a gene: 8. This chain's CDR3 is CASSLRFGQGHQPQHF. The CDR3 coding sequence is TGTGCCAGCAGTTTAAGATTTGGACAGGGCCATCAGCCCCAGCATTTT.

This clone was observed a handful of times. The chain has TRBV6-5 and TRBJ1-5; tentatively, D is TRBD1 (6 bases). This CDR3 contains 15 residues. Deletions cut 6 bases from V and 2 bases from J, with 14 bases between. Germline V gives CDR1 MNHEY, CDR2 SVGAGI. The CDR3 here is CASRQNRVGNQPQHF. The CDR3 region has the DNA TGTGCCAGCAGACAAAACAGGGTTGGCAATCAGCCCCAGCATTTT.

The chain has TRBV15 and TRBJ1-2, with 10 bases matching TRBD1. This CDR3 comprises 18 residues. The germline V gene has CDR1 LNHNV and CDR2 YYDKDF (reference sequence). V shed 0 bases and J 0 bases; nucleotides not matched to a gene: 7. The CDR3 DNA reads TGTGCCACCAGCAGAGATATGGGACAGGGGTTGGCTAACTATGGCTACACCTTC. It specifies CATSRDMGQGLANYGYTF.

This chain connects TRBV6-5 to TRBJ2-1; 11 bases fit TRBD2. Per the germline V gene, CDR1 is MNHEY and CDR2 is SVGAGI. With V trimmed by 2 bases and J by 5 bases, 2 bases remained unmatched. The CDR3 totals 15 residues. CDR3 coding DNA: TGTGCCAGCAGTTACGAACTAGCGGGGGACAATGAGCAGTTCTTC. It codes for CASSYELAGDNEQFF.

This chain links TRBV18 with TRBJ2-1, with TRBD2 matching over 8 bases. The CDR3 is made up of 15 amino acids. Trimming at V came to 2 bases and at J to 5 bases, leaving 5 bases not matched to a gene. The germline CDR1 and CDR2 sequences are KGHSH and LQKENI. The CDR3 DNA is TGTGCCAGCTCACCAAGTAGCGGGGTACACAATGAGCAGTTCTTC. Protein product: CASSPSSGVHNEQFF.

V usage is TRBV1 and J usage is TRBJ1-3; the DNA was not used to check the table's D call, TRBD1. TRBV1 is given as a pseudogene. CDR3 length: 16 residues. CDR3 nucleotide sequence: TGCACCAGCAGCCAAACGGACAGGGACTCTGGAAACACCATATATTTT. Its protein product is CTSSQTDRDSGNTIYF.

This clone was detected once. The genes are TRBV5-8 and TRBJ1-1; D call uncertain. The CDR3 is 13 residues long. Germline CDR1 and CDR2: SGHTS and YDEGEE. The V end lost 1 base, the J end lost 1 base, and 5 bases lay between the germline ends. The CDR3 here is CASSLSQNTEAFF. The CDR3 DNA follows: TGTGCCAGCAGCTTGTCCCAGAACACTGAAGCTTTCTTT.

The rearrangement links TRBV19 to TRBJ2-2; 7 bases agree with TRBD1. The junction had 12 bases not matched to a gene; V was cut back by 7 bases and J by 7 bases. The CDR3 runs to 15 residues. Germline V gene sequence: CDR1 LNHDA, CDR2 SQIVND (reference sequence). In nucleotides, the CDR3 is TGTGCCAGTACCCACCCCCGGCCAGGGGGCGGGGAGCTGTTTTTT. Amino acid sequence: CASTHPRPGGGELFF.

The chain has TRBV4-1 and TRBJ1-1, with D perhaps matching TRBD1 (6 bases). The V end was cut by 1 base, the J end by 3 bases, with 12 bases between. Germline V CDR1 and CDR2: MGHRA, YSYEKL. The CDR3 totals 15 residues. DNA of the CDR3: TGCGCCAGCAGCCAAGTACAGGGAAGGTACACTGAAGCTTTCTTT. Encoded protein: CASSQVQGRYTEAFF.

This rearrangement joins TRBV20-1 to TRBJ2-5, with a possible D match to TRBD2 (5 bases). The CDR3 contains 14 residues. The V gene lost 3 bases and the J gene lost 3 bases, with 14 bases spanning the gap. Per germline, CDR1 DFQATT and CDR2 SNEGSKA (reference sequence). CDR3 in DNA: TGCAGTGCTAGTGGAGCGGCGAGCAAAGAGACCCAGTACTTC. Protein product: CSASGAASKETQYF.

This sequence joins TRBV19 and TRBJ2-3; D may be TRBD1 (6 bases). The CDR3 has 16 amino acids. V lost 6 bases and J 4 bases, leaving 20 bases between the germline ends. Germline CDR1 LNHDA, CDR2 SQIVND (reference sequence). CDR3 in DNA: TGTGCCAGTAGAGAGGGCAGGGGTTTCTTACCAGATACGCAGTATTTT. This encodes CASREGRGFLPDTQYF.

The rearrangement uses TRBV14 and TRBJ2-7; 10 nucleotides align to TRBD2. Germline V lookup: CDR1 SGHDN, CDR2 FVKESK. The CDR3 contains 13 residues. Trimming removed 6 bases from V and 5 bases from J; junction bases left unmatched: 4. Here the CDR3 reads CASRGLAGDEQYF. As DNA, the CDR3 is TGTGCCAGCAGAGGGCTAGCGGGAGACGAGCAGTACTTC. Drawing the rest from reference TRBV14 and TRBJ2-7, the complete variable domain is EAGVTQFPSHSVIEKGQTVTLRCDPISGHDNLYWYRRVMGKEIKFLLHFVKESKQDESGMPNNRFLAERTGGTYSTLKVQPAELEDSGVYFCASRGLAGDEQYFGPGTRLTVT.

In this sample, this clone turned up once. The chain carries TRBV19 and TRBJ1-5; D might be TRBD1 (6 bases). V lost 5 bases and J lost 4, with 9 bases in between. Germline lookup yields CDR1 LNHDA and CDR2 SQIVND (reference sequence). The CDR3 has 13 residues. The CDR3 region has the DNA TGTGCCAGTAGTGAGGGGGAGAATCAGCCCCAGCATTTT. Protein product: CASSEGENQPQHF.